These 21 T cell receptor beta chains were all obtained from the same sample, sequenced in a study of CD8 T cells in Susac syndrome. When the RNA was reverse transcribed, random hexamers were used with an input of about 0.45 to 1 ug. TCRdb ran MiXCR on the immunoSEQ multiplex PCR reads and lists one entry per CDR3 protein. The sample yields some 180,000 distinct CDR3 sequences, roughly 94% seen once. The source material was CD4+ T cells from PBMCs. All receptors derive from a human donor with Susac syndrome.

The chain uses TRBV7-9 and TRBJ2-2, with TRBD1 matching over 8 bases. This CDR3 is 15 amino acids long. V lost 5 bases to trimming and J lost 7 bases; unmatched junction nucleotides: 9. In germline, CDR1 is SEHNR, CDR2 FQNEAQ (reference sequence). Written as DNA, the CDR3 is TGTGCCAGCAGCCCACGACAGGGGCGAATCGGGGAGCTGTTTTTT. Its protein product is CASSPRQGRIGELFF.

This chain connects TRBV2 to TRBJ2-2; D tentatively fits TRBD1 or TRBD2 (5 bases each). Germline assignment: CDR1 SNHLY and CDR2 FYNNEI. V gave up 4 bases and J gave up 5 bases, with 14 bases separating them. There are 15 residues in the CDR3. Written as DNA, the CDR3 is TGTGCCAGCAGTGGGGGGTCCACTAGTACCGGGGAGCTGTTTTTT. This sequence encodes CASSGGSTSTGELFF. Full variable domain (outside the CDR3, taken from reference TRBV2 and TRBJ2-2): EPEVTQTPSHQVTQMGQEVILRCVPISNHLYFYWYRQILGQKVEFLVSFYNNEISEKSEIFDDQFSVERPDGSNFTLKIRSTKLEDSAMYFCASSGGSTSTGELFFGEGSRLTVL.

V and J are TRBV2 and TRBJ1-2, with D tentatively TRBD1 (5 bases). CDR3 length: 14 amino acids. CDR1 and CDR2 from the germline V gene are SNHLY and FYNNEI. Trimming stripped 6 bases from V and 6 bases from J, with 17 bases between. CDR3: CASRDPRQNHGYTF. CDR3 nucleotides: TGTGCCAGCAGGGATCCGCGACAGAACCATGGCTACACCTTC.

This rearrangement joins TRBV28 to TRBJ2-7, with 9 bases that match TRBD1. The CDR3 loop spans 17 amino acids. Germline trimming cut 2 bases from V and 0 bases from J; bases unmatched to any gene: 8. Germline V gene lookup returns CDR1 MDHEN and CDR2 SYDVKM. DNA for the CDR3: TGTGCCAGCAGTTTACGGAGTGGGACAGGGTTCTCCTACGAGCAGTACTTC. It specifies CASSLRSGTGFSYEQYF.

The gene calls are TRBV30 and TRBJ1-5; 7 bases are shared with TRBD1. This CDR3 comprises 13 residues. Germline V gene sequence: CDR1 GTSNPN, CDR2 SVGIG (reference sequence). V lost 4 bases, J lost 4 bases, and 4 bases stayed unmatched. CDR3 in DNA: TGTGCCTGGAACGGGGACAGAAATCAGCCCCAGCATTTT. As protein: CAWNGDRNQPQHF.

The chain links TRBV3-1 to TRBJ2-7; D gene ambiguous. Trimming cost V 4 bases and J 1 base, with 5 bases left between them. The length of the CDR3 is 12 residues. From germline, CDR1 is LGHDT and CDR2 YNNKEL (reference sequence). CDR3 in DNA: TGTGCCAGCAGCCCCCGATCCTACGAGCAGTACTTC. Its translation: CASSPRSYEQYF.

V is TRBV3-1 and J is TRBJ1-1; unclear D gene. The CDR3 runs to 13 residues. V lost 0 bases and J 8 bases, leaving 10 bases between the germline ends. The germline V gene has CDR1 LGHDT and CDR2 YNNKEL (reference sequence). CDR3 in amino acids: CASSQDPETEAFF. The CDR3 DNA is TGTGCCAGCAGCCAAGATCCGGAGACAGAAGCTTTCTTT.

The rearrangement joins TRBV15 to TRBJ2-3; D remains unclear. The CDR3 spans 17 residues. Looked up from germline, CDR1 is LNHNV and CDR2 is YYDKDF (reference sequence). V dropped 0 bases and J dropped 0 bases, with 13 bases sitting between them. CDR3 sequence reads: CATSRDLGRGSTDTQYF. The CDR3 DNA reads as TGTGCCACCAGCAGAGACCTCGGCCGAGGCAGCACAGATACGCAGTATTTT.

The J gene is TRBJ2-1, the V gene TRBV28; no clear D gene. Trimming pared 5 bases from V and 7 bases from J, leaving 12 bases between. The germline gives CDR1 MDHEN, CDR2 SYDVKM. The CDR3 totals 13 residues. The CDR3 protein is CASSLSFGNEQFF. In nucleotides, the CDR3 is TGTGCCAGCAGTCTTAGTTTTGGGAATGAGCAGTTCTTC.

In nucleotides, the CDR3 is TGTGCCAGCAGCCAGTACACCGGGGAGCTGTTTTTT. Protein: CASSQYTGELFF. J is TRBJ2-2 and V is TRBV7-2; no clear D gene. Trimming stripped 5 bases from V and 3 bases from J, with 4 bases between. The CDR3 covers 12 residues. From germline, CDR1 is SGHTA and CDR2 FQGNSA. The full variable domain, rest sourced from reference TRBV7-2 and TRBJ2-2, is GAGVSQSPSNKVTEKGKDVELRCDPISGHTALYWYRQSLGQGLEFLIYFQGNSAPDKSGLPSDRFSAERTGGSVSTLTIQRTQQEDSAVYLCASSQYTGELFFGEGSRLTVL.

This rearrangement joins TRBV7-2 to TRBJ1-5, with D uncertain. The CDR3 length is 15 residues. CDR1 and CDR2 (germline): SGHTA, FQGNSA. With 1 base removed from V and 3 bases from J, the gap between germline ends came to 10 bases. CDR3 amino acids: CASSLGRQYNQPQHF. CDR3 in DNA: TGTGCCAGCAGCTTAGGGCGGCAGTACAATCAGCCCCAGCATTTT.

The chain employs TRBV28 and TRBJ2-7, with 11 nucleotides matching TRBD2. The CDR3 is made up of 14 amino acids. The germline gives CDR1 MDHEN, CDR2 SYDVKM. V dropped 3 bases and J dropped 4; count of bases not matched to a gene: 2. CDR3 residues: CASSFSGREYEQYF. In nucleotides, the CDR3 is TGTGCCAGCAGTTTTAGCGGGAGGGAGTACGAGCAGTACTTC.

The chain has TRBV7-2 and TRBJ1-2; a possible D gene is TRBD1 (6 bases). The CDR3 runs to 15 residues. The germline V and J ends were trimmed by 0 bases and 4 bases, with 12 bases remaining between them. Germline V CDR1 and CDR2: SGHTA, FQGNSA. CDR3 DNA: TGTGCCAGCAGCTTAGCCCGGGACACTCTCTATGGCTACACCTTC. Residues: CASSLARDTLYGYTF.

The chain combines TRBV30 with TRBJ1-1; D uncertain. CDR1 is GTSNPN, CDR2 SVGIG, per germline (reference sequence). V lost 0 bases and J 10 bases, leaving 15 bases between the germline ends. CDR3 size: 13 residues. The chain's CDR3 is CAWSVPGRSLAFF. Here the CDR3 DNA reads TGTGCCTGGAGTGTACCGGGAAGGTCGCTAGCTTTCTTT.

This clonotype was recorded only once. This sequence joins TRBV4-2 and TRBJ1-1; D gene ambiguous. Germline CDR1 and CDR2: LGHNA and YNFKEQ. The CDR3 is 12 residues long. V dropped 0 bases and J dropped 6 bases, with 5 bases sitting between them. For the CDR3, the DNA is TGTGCCAGCAGCCAAGATCAGTCTGAAGCTTTCTTT. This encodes CASSQDQSEAFF.

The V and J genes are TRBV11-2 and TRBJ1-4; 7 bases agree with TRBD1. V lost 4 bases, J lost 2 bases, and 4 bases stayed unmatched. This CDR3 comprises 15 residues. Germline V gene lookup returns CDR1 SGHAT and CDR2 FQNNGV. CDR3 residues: CASSSGQVTNEKLFF. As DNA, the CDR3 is TGTGCCAGCAGCTCCGGACAGGTTACTAATGAAAAACTGTTTTTT.

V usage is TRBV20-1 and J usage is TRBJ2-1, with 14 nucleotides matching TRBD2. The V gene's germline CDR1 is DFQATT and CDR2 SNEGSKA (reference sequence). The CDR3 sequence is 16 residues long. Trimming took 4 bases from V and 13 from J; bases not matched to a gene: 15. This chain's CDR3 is CSATSPGLAGDNRQFF. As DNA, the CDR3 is TGCAGTGCTACCAGCCCGGGACTAGCGGGGGACAATCGTCAGTTCTTC.

DNA of the CDR3: TGTGCCAGCAGAGCCGGGACAGGGGGCCTCTACTATGGCTACACCTTC. Amino acid sequence: CASRAGTGGLYYGYTF. This chain uses TRBV2 with TRBJ1-2; 12 nucleotides line up with TRBD1. The CDR3 is made up of 16 amino acids. Germline CDR1 SNHLY, CDR2 FYNNEI. After removal of 6 bases from V and 3 bases from J, the junction contained 8 bases not matched to a gene.

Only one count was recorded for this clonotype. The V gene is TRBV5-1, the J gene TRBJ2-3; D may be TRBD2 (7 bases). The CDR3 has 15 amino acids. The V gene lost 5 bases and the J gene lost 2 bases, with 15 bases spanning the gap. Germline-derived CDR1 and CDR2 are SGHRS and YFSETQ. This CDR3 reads CASSPPGGLTDTQYF. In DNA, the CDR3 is TGCGCCAGCAGTCCCCCGGGGGGCCTCACAGATACGCAGTATTTT.

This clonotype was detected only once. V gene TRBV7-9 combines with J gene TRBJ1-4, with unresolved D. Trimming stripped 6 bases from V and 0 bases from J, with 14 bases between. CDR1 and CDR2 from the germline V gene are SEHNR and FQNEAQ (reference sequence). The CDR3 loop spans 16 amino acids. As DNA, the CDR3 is TGTGCCAGCAGATACGGAAGGACCCCAACTAATGAAAAACTGTTTTTT. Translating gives CASRYGRTPTNEKLFF.

The chain's CDR3 is CASSQEPGGINEQFF. CDR3 DNA: TGTGCCAGCAGCCAAGAACCAGGGGGCATCAATGAGCAGTTCTTC. The rearrangement links TRBV3-1 to TRBJ2-1; 8 bases align to TRBD1. Germline V gene lookup returns CDR1 LGHDT and CDR2 YNNKEL (reference sequence). With 0 bases clipped from V and 6 bases from J, the junction kept 4 bases outside the gene matches. This CDR3 has 15 residues.